This T cell receptor beta chain was identified in a study of beta chain features in type 1 diabetes. Whole-study findings and limits: It was possible that PCR favored shorter templates, equally so in patients and controls. Patients with Type 1 diabetes showed moderately but significantly shorter TCRB CDR3s in all four CD4+ subsets.

About this clone itself: Its antigen remains unknown.

V lost 2 bases and J lost 1, with 12 bases in between. The CDR3 sequence is 15 residues long. CDR1 and CDR2 from the germline V gene are MNHEY and SVGAGI. Every bit of the isolated RNA underwent reverse transcription, so sequencing read expressed TCRB transcripts. TCRdb keeps only in-frame clones here, not all; method: immunoSEQ multiplex PCR. The sample records around 650,000 clones, 9.5% to 15% being singletons. The V call is TRBV6-5, the J call TRBJ2-7, with D possibly called TRBD1 or TRBD2 (5 bases each). Sequencing was done on a sample of naive CD4+ T cells from blood. The TCR comes from a man between 25 and 39 years old with type 1 diabetes. The CDR3 region is CASSYQVGDSYEQYF. CDR3 DNA sequence: TGTGCCAGCAGTTACCAAGTGGGGGATTCCTACGAGCAGTACTTC.